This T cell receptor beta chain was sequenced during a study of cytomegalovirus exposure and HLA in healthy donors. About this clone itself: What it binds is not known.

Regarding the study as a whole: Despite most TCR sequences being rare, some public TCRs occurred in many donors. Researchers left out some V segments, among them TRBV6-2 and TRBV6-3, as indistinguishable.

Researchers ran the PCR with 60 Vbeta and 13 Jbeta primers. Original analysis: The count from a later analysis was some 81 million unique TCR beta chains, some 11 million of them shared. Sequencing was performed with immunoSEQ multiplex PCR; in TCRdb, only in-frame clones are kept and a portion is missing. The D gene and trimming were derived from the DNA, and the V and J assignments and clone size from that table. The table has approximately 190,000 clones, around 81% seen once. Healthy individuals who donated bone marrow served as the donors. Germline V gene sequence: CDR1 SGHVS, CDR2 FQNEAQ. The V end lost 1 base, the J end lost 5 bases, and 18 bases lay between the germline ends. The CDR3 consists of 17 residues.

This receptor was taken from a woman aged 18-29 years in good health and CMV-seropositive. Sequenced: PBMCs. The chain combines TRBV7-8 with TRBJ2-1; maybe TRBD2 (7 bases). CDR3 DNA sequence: TGTGCCAGCAGCTTAGTCTCCCCTGCGGGGGCCAACAATGAGCAGTTCTTC. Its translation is CASSLVSPAGANNEQFF.